This T cell receptor (beta chain) comes out of a study of blood T cell repertoires in COVID-19. On the study more broadly: The study drew acute and convalescent COVID-19 samples from the United States, Italy and Spain. PBMCs, B-cell-depleted T cells, or T cells provided the cDNA or gDNA that made up the material.

The germline V gene has CDR1 GTSNPN and CDR2 SVGIG (reference sequence). The CDR3 consists of 14 residues. Trimming took 1 base from V and 0 from J, leaving 10 bases between them. Authors' methods: Reference gene primer amplification gave estimated nucleated cell counts. Clones were read by immunoSEQ multiplex PCR, and TCRdb kept only the in-frame ones, dropping some. That table supplies the V and J calls and clone size; D and trimming were determined from the DNA. The sample carries about 55,000 clones, 82% recorded once. This TCR was sampled from a human donor in a cohort sampled during active or convalescent COVID-19. The sequenced material came from peripheral blood. The V and J genes are TRBV30 and TRBJ2-7; D might be TRBD2 (6 bases). The CDR3 coding sequence is TGTGCCTGGAGTGGACTAGGGAGCTCCTACGAGCAGTACTTC. Translating it yields CAWSGLGSSYEQYF. Filled out from reference TRBV30 and TRBJ2-7, the complete variable domain reads SQTIHQWPATLVQPVGSPLSLECTVEGTSNPNLYWYRQAAGRGLQLLFYSVGIGQISSEVPQNLSASRPQDRQFILSSKKLLLSDSGFYLCAWSGLGSSYEQYFGPGTRLTVT.